A single TCR beta chain is shown here with its context. V gave up 0 bases and J gave up 7 bases, with 15 bases separating them. The length of the CDR3 is 15 residues. Germline V gene data show CDR1 as SGHTA and CDR2 as FQGNSA. Sequencing was performed with immunoSEQ multiplex PCR; in TCRdb, only in-frame clones are kept and a portion is missing. The profile shows about 210,000 clones, around four fifths of them singletons. The data were obtained in a study of blood T cell repertoires in COVID-19. The Seattle site enrolled patients during active infection and followed them longitudinally. The chain employs TRBV7-2 and TRBJ1-1; no reliable D call. Material: peripheral blood. The clonotype comes from a woman aged 80 or over with COVID-19, enrolled during active disease. As DNA, the CDR3 is TGTGCCAGCAGCTTAGCGGCGGCAGGAGGAAATGAAGCTTTCTTT. Translation: CASSLAAAGGNEAFF.